Below, 22 T cell receptor beta chains from the same sample are listed, as sequenced in a study of a mutant IDH1 vaccine in newly diagnosed glioma. These receptors are not linked to any known antigen. Time point: week 11, during vaccination. Vaccine doses each comprised 300 ug of mutant IDH1 20-mer peptide, with topical imiquimod. Method: immunoSEQ multiplex PCR; TCRdb's copy keeps in-frame clones and lacks some. The table lists about 60,000 clones, 84% of them singletons. Specimen: PBMCs, collected from a glioma patient whose treatment included an IDH1 peptide vaccine. These receptors were obtained from a woman in her forties or fifties with glioma.

The V gene is TRBV19, the J gene TRBJ2-2; D unclear. Germline V gene lookup returns CDR1 LNHDA and CDR2 SQIVND (reference sequence). This CDR3 contains 14 residues. The V and J ends lost 5 bases and 4 bases respectively, with 11 bases between them. The CDR3: CASSPRLVTGELFF. Here the CDR3 DNA reads TGTGCCAGTAGTCCCCGGTTGGTCACCGGGGAGCTGTTTTTT.

The J gene is TRBJ2-2, the V gene TRBV11-3, with 11 nucleotides matching TRBD1. Germline V gene data show CDR1 as SGHNT and CDR2 as YENEEA. The length of the CDR3 is 19 residues. V lost 4 bases to trimming and J lost 6 bases; unmatched junction nucleotides: 16. This CDR3 is CASSSRSWTGGLRAGELFF. As DNA, the CDR3 is TGTGCCAGCAGCTCTAGGTCCTGGACAGGGGGCTTAAGGGCCGGGGAGCTGTTTTTT.

CDR3 nucleotides: TGTGCCAGCAGCGGATGGGGCAGCACAGATACGCAGTATTTT. The encoded protein is CASSGWGSTDTQYF. J is TRBJ2-3 and V is TRBV9; D may be TRBD1 (5 bases). Germline-derived CDR1 and CDR2 are SGDLS and YYNGEE. The CDR3 covers 14 residues. V lost 3 bases and J 0 bases, leaving 8 bases between the germline ends. Full variable domain (outside the CDR3, taken from reference TRBV9 and TRBJ2-3): DSGVTQTPKHLITATGQRVTLRCSPRSGDLSVYWYQQSLDQGLQFLIQYYNGEERAKGNILERFSAQQFPDLHSELNLSSLELGDSALYFCASSGWGSTDTQYFGPGTRLTVL.

The rearrangement links TRBV28 to TRBJ2-6, with D hard to call. V was pared by 6 bases and J by 0 bases, with 9 bases between. The CDR3 has 15 residues. CDR1 and CDR2 (germline): MDHEN, SYDVKM. The CDR3 DNA is TGTGCCAGCAGAACCCCCGGCTCTGGGGCCAACGTCCTGACTTTC. Protein sequence: CASRTPGSGANVLTF.

The chain uses TRBV29-1 and TRBJ2-5; possible D gene TRBD1, 5 bases. The J call may be mistaken, given a closer DNA end match to TRBJ2-7. The CDR3 runs 11 residues. Germline loops: CDR1 SQVTM, CDR2 ANQGSEA. CDR3 residues: CSVGGQIEQYF. CDR3 DNA sequence: TGCAGCGTCGGTGGACAAATCGAGCAGTACTTC.

This chain connects TRBV28 to TRBJ1-2, with no clear D. This CDR3 contains 12 residues. Trimming removed 3 bases at V and 2 bases at J, with 4 bases between. Germline CDR1 and CDR2: MDHEN and SYDVKM. The CDR3 protein is CASSFYNYGYTF. Here the CDR3 DNA reads TGTGCCAGCAGTTTTTACAACTATGGCTACACCTTC.

The chain recombines TRBV30 with TRBJ1-4, with D possibly being TRBD1 (5 bases). This CDR3 is 15 amino acids long. The V gene lost 2 bases and the J gene lost 0 bases, with 10 bases spanning the gap. CDR1 GTSNPN and CDR2 SVGIG come from the germline V gene (reference sequence). DNA of the CDR3: TGTGCCTGGAGTAAAAAGACAGCAACTAATGAAAAACTGTTTTTT. Its translation: CAWSKKTATNEKLFF.

The J gene is TRBJ2-7, the V gene TRBV7-8; 7 bases map to TRBD1. This CDR3 is built from 15 residues. CDR1 SGHVS and CDR2 FQNEAQ come from the germline V gene. V lost 8 bases and J lost 0; bases outside the gene matches: 10. The CDR3 region has the DNA TGTGCCAGCGGCAGAGGGGGCACAAGCTCCTACGAGCAGTACTTC. Encoded protein: CASGRGGTSSYEQYF. The complete variable domain, with remaining parts taken from reference TRBV7-8 and TRBJ2-7, reads GAGVSQSPRYKVAKRGQDVALRCDPISGHVSLFWYQQALGQGPEFLTYFQNEAQLDKSGLPSDRFFAERPEGSVSTLKIQRTQQEDSAVYLCASGRGGTSSYEQYFGPGTRLTVT.

The chain uses TRBV30 and TRBJ2-3; D uncertain. The CDR3 contains 13 residues. Trimming took off 7 bases at V and 2 bases at J, with 13 bases between the two ends. Germline V gives CDR1 GTSNPN, CDR2 SVGIG (reference sequence). In nucleotides, the CDR3 is TGTGCCTTTTCGACGGTTTCCACAGATACGCAGTATTTT. Amino acid sequence: CAFSTVSTDTQYF.

This clone occurred a few times. The CDR3 sequence: CASSLDLNTEAFF. The CDR3 DNA is TGTGCCAGCAGCTTAGATCTGAACACTGAAGCTTTCTTT. V usage is TRBV11-2 and J usage is TRBJ1-1; D is ambiguous. The CDR3 totals 13 residues. The germline V gene has CDR1 SGHAT and CDR2 FQNNGV. Deletions cut 0 bases from V and 0 bases from J, with 2 bases between.

V gene TRBV18 combines with J gene TRBJ2-7; the D gene is possibly TRBD2 (5 bases). There are 14 residues in the CDR3. V was trimmed by 3 bases and J by 1 base, leaving 10 bases between them. Germline assignment: CDR1 KGHSH and CDR2 LQKENI. The chain's CDR3 is CASSPARTSYEQYF. The CDR3 coding sequence is TGTGCCAGCTCACCGGCCAGGACTTCCTACGAGCAGTACTTC.

This clone was detected a few times. V gene TRBV5-4 combines with J gene TRBJ2-3, with a tentative D call TRBD1 (5 bases). The CDR3 runs to 14 residues. V was cut by 0 bases and J by 3 bases, with 8 bases left in between. Germline V gives CDR1 SGHNT, CDR2 YYREEE (reference sequence). The chain's CDR3 is CASSLGQLTDTQYF. The CDR3 DNA reads as TGTGCCAGCAGCTTGGGACAGTTAACAGATACGCAGTATTTT.

This clone was counted only a few times. This chain uses TRBV6-4 with TRBJ1-6; 10 nucleotides align to TRBD1. The J segment lost 5 bases and the V segment lost 5 bases, leaving 3 bases of the junction unmatched. Germline CDR1 reads MRHNA; CDR2 reads SNTAGT. This CDR3 comprises 15 residues. The CDR3 sequence: CASSQGQGDNSPLHF. In DNA, the CDR3 is TGTGCCAGCAGTCAAGGACAGGGGGATAATTCACCCCTCCACTTT.

The chain uses TRBV28 and TRBJ1-4; maybe TRBD1 (5 bases). Trimming took 8 bases from V and 14 from J, leaving 18 bases between them. This CDR3 contains 12 residues. CDR1 and CDR2 (germline): MDHEN, SYDVKM. CDR3 in amino acids: CASGGRERDLFF. The CDR3 coding sequence is TGTGCCAGCGGGGGGAGGGAGCGTGACCTGTTTTTT. The whole variable domain, filled in from reference TRBV28 and TRBJ1-4, reads DVKVTQSSRYLVKRTGEKVFLECVQDMDHENMFWYRQDPGLGLRLIYFSYDVKMKEKGDIPEGYSVSREKKERFSLILESASTNQTSMYLCASGGRERDLFFGSGTQLSVL.

This clone is a singleton in its sample. This chain links TRBV6-5 with TRBJ2-7, with 9 bases lining up with TRBD1. The CDR3 is 14 amino acids. With 5 bases clipped from V and 4 bases from J, the junction kept 6 bases outside the gene matches. In germline, CDR1 is MNHEY, CDR2 SVGAGI. The CDR3 bases are TGTGCCAGCAGTCCGGGACAGGGTGAATACGAGCAGTACTTC. Amino acid sequence: CASSPGQGEYEQYF.

The CDR3: CAWSGLSGDTQYF. CDR3 in DNA: TGTGCCTGGAGTGGACTTAGCGGGGATACGCAGTATTTT. The chain joins TRBV30 to TRBJ2-3; 7 bases are a match to TRBD2. V was clipped by 1 base and J by 6 bases; unmatched bases: 4. CDR1 GTSNPN and CDR2 SVGIG come from the germline V gene (reference sequence). This CDR3 is 13 amino acids long.

This chain connects TRBV7-9 to TRBJ1-4, with a possible D match to TRBD1 (6 bases). V was cut by 1 base and J by 8 bases, with 11 bases left in between. CDR1 is SEHNR, CDR2 FQNEAQ, per germline (reference sequence). The CDR3 is made up of 14 amino acids. CDR3 nucleotide sequence: TGTGCCAGCAGCTTAGATAACAGGGAGGAAAAACTGTTTTTT. As protein: CASSLDNREEKLFF.

This clone has more than one count but fewer than ten. This chain joins TRBV6-1 and TRBJ1-4, with no clear D. The CDR3 spans 15 residues. V lost 6 bases, J lost 11 bases, and 22 bases lay in between. Germline CDR1 is MNHNS and CDR2 is SASEGT. CDR3 sequence: CASRSEGGVFVKLFF. The CDR3 coding sequence is TGTGCCAGCAGGTCTGAGGGCGGGGTTTTTGTTAAACTGTTTTTT.

V is TRBV5-1 and J is TRBJ2-7, with TRBD1 identical over 7 bases. The V segment lost 2 bases and the J segment 3 bases; nucleotides outside the gene matches: 8. The CDR3 sequence is 15 residues long. CDR1 is SGHRS and CDR2 is YFSETQ in the germline V gene. CDR3 coding DNA: TGCGCCAGCAGCTTCCTGCCAGGGGGAAACTACGAGCAGTACTTC. Encoded protein: CASSFLPGGNYEQYF.

V gene TRBV25-1 combines with J gene TRBJ2-7, with 7 positions matching TRBD2. V lost 3 bases, J lost 4 bases, and 12 bases stayed unmatched. The CDR3 runs 16 residues. Germline V CDR1 and CDR2: MGHDK, SYGVNS. In DNA, the CDR3 is TGTGCCAGCAGTGATACTGGGGGGGGGTGGAAATACGAGCAGTACTTC. As protein: CASSDTGGGWKYEQYF.

This chain connects TRBV5-1 to TRBJ2-1; TRBD2 aligns across 7 bases. Trimming at V came to 7 bases and at J to 9 bases, leaving 1 base not matched to a gene. The CDR3 runs 10 residues. The germline gives CDR1 SGHRS, CDR2 YFSETQ. Here the CDR3 DNA reads TGCGCCAGCTCGGGGGGTGAGCAGTTCTTC. Its translation is CASSGGEQFF. The full variable domain, completed using reference TRBV5-1 and TRBJ2-1, is KAGVTQTPRYLIKTRGQQVTLSCSPISGHRSVSWYQQTPGQGLQFLFEYFSETQRNKGNFPGRFSGRQFSNSRSEMNVSTLELGDSALYLCASSGGEQFFGPGTRLTVL.

This clone has a single count. This rearrangement joins TRBV5-5 to TRBJ2-2; unclear D gene. Trimming left V 1 base short and J 4 bases short, with 11 bases between. Germline loops: CDR1 SGHKS, CDR2 YYEKEE (reference sequence). The CDR3 has 15 amino acids. Here the CDR3 reads CASSLYWGFTGELFF. The CDR3 bases are TGTGCCAGCAGCTTGTACTGGGGATTCACCGGGGAGCTGTTTTTT.